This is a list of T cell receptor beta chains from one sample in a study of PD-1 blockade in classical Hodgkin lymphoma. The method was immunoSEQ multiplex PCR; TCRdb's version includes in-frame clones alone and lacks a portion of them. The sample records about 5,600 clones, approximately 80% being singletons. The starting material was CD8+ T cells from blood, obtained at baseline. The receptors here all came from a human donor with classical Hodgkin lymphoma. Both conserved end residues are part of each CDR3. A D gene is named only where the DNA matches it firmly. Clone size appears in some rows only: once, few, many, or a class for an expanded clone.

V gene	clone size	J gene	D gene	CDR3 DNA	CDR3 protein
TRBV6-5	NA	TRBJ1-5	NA	TGTGCCAGCAGGGACGTAGGATCAGGACAGCCCCAGCATTTT	CASRDVGSGQPQHF
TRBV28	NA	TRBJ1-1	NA	TGTGCCAGCAGTTTCCGAAACACTGAAGCTTTCTTT	CASSFRNTEAFF
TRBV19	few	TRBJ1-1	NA	TGTGCCAGTAGTATAGGTAAGGGTGGTGAAGCTTTCTTT	CASSIGKGGEAFF
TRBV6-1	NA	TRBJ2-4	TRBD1	TGTGCCAGCAGTGAACGACAGGGGATAGCCAAAAACATTCAGTACTTC	CASSERQGIAKNIQYF
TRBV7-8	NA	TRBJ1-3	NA	TGTGCCAGCAGCTTAGTTTTTGCTCCGATTGAAGGAAACACCATATATTTT	CASSLVFAPIEGNTIYF
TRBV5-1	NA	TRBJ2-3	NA	TGCGCCAGCAGCTACCGATACGATACGCAGTATTTT	CASSYRYDTQYF
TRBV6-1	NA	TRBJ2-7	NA	TGTGCCAGCAGTGAAGGGAGCGAGTACGAGCAGTACTTC	CASSEGSEYEQYF
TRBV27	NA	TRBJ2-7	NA	TGTGCCAGCAGTTCCACGCGGACAGCTTACGAGCAGTACTTC	CASSSTRTAYEQYF
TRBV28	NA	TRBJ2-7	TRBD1	TGTGCCAGCAGTTTACAGGGGGAGTTGAACGAGCAGTACTTC	CASSLQGELNEQYF
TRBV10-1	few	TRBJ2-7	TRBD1	TGCGCCAGCACCCCTGGAGGGGGACAGGGGACTTACGAGCAGTACTTC	CASTPGGGQGTYEQYF
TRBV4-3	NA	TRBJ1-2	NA	TGCGCCAGCAGCCAGGAGAGGGGGGGAGACTATGGCTACACCTTC	CASSQERGGDYGYTF
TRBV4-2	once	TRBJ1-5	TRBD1	TGTGCCAGCAGCCGCGCATGGACAGGTTTTAATCAGCCCCAGCATTTT	CASSRAWTGFNQPQHF
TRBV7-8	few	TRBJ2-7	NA	TGTGCCAGCAGCTTAGTTCGAGAGCAGTACTTC	CASSLVREQYF
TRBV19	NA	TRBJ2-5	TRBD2	TGTGCCAGTAGTATCGCGGGGGGAGAGACCCAGTACTTC	CASSIAGGETQYF
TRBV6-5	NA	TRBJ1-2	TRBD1	TGTGCCAGCAGCCCAGGGACAGCGCCACTCAAAGGCTACACCTTC	CASSPGTAPLKGYTF
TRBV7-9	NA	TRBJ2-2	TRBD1	TGTGCCAGCAGCTGGCCGGGACAGGGGGCCGGGGAGCTGTTTTTT	CASSWPGQGAGELFF
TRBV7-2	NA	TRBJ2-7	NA	TGTGCCAGCAGCTTAGGCAAATACGAGCAGTACTTC	CASSLGKYEQYF
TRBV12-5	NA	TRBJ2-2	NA	TGTGCTAGTGACAGGGAGGAGAGCACCGGGGAGCTGTTTTTT	CASDREESTGELFF
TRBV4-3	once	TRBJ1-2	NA	TGCGCCAGCAGCCCTTCATCCCCCTCCAGCCCAAACTATGGCTACACCTTC	CASSPSSPSSPNYGYTF
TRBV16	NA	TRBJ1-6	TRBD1	TGTGCCAGCAGCGCTGGGACAGGGCCATCACCCCTCCACTTT	CASSAGTGPSPLHF
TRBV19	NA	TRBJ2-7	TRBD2	TGTGCCACCCAGCGGGGGGCCTACGAGCAGTACTTC	CATQRGAYEQYF
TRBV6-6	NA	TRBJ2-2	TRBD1	TGTGCCAGCAGTTATTCCCGGACAGGCGACACCGGGGAGCTGTTTTTT	CASSYSRTGDTGELFF